Shown below are 8 T cell receptor beta chains from a single sample sequenced in a study of T-cell reconstitution after alpha-beta-depleted transplantation in children. Researchers prepared the TCRbeta library using unique molecular identifiers, the study reports. In TCRdb, the PCR reads were re-called with MiXCR into one record per CDR3 protein. The sample carries 450,000 to 600,000 distinct CDR3 sequences, 10% to 15% recorded once. The sample in question was PBMCs, mostly from graft donor cells, obtained 360 days after TCRalphabeta/CD19-depleted stem cell transplant. These receptors came from a male patient aged 10-17 years who had a stem cell transplant for acute myeloid leukemia, so the T cells may come from the graft donor.

The chain carries TRBV9 and TRBJ2-1, with a tentative D call TRBD2 (6 bases). The germline V and J ends were trimmed by 0 bases and 0 bases, with 13 bases remaining between them. Germline-derived CDR1 and CDR2 are SGDLS and YYNGEE. This CDR3 spans 17 amino acids. CDR3 amino acids: CASSVDGSYLSYNEQFF. The CDR3 nucleotides are TGTGCCAGCAGCGTAGACGGGAGTTACCTCTCCTACAATGAGCAGTTCTTC.

Only a few counts were recorded for this clonotype. The chain employs TRBV18 and TRBJ1-2; 7 bases agree with TRBD1. The germline CDR1 and CDR2 sequences are KGHSH and LQKENI. V dropped 2 bases and J dropped 4; count of bases not matched to a gene: 4. The CDR3 runs to 14 residues. The DNA for the CDR3 is TGTGCCAGCTCACCAGCGACAGGGCCCTATGGCTACACCTTC. Protein: CASSPATGPYGYTF.

This clonotype has a count of ten or more. V gene TRBV28 combines with J gene TRBJ2-1; D assignment may be TRBD1 or TRBD2 (5 bases each). This CDR3 region has 13 residues. Trimming took off 5 bases at V and 2 bases at J, with 7 bases between the two ends. In germline, CDR1 is MDHEN, CDR2 SYDVKM. CDR3 loop: CASSRGPYNEQFF. In DNA form, the CDR3 reads TGTGCCAGCAGTCGGGGACCCTACAATGAGCAGTTCTTC.

This clonotype appeared many times. CDR3 loop: CSANRQSLYHGYTF. For the CDR3, the DNA is TGCAGTGCTAATCGACAGAGTCTCTATCATGGCTACACCTTC. The V call is TRBV20-1, the J call TRBJ1-2, with a weak D call TRBD1 (5 bases). CDR3 size: 14 residues. V lost 4 bases and J 6 bases, leaving 18 bases between the germline ends. Per the germline V gene, CDR1 is DFQATT and CDR2 is SNEGSKA (reference sequence).

The chain's CDR3 is CASSPEHWPKENIQYF. In DNA, the CDR3 is TGTGCCAGCAGCCCCGAGCACTGGCCGAAGGAAAACATTCAGTACTTC. The chain combines TRBV7-2 with TRBJ2-4; D unresolved. Germline lookup yields CDR1 SGHTA and CDR2 FQGNSA. V lost 5 bases and J lost 5, with 19 bases in between. This CDR3 spans 16 amino acids. Filled out from reference TRBV7-2 and TRBJ2-4, the complete variable domain reads GAGVSQSPSNKVTEKGKDVELRCDPISGHTALYWYRQSLGQGLEFLIYFQGNSAPDKSGLPSDRFSAERTGGSVSTLTIQRTQQEDSAVYLCASSPEHWPKENIQYFGAGTRLSVL.

The chain combines TRBV28 with TRBJ1-3; D possibly corresponds to TRBD1 (6 bases). The germline V gene encodes CDR1 MDHEN and CDR2 SYDVKM. This CDR3 has 16 residues. The germline V and J ends were trimmed by 6 bases and 0 bases, with 15 bases remaining between them. The CDR3 DNA follows: TGTGCCAGCAGCCCGAGGGGGGCCTCCTCTGGAAACACCATATATTTT. Translating gives CASSPRGASSGNTIYF.

The table lists this clonotype with a few counts. The chain combines TRBV12-3 or TRBV12-4 with TRBJ2-7; no reliable D call. The CDR3 is 15 amino acids. V was clipped by 2 bases and J by 2 bases, with 13 bases between them. CDR3 nucleotides: TGTGCCAGCAGTTTATTAGGAGAGTCGGCCTACGAGCAGTACTTC. Protein: CASSLLGESAYEQYF.

This chain links TRBV3-1 with TRBJ2-1; 8 bases fit TRBD1. Germline values: CDR1 LGHDT, CDR2 YNNKEL (reference sequence). The CDR3 extends over 13 amino acids. V shed 5 bases, J shed 7 bases, and the junction held 4 bases outside the gene matches. The CDR3 spells CASSYDRGNEQFF. The CDR3 DNA reads TGTGCCAGCAGCTATGACAGGGGAAATGAGCAGTTCTTC.